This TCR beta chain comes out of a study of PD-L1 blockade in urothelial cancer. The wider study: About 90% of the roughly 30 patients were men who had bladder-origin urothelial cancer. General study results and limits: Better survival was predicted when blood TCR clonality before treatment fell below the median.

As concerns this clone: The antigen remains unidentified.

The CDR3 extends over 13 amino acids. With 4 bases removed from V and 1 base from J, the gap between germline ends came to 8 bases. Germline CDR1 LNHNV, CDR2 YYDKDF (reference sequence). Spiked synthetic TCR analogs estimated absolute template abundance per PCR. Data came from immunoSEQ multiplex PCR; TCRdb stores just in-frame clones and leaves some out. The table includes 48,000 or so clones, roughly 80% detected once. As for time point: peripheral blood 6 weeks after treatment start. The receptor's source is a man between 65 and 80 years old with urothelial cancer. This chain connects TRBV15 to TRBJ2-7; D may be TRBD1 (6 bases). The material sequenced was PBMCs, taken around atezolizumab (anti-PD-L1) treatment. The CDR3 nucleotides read TGTGCCACCAGCACCAGGGGTTCCTACGAGCAGTACTTC. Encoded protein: CATSTRGSYEQYF.